Below are 24 T cell receptor beta chains sequenced from a single sample in a study of T cell responses to AZD1222 COVID-19 vaccine. Assay used: immunoSEQ multiplex PCR; TCRdb lists only in-frame clones, some missing. The table records more than 70,000 clones, approximately 90% of them present only once. The material sequenced was peripheral blood, taken on day 0 of AZD1222 vaccination. Source of these receptors: an adult in good health.

V is TRBV5-1 and J is TRBJ2-3; 8 positions match TRBD2. There are 16 residues in the CDR3. Losses at the gene ends were 1 base for V and 0 bases for J; bases not matched to a gene: 4. In germline, CDR1 is SGHRS, CDR2 YFSETQ. In DNA, the CDR3 is TGCGCCAGCAGCTTGTGGGGCGGGGGGAGCACAGATACGCAGTATTTT. It specifies CASSLWGGGSTDTQYF.

The chain couples TRBV29-1 to TRBJ1-4; D remains unclear. This CDR3 is built from 15 residues. Germline loops: CDR1 SQVTM, CDR2 ANQGSEA. V lost 7 bases and J 7 bases, leaving 22 bases between the germline ends. This CDR3 is CSANVGVSDGEKLFF. The DNA of the CDR3 is TGCAGCGCGAATGTTGGAGTGTCAGACGGTGAAAAACTGTTTTTT.

The gene calls are TRBV30 and TRBJ2-7; the D gene is possibly TRBD1 (5 bases). Germline CDR1 and CDR2: GTSNPN and SVGIG (reference sequence). The V gene lost 0 bases and the J gene lost 5 bases, with 14 bases spanning the gap. The CDR3 contains 14 residues. Here the CDR3 reads CAWSVGQGQDEQYF. The DNA for the CDR3 is TGTGCCTGGAGTGTGGGGCAGGGTCAGGACGAGCAGTACTTC.

For this clone: A read error may produce the germline difference seen at one junction end. The gene calls are TRBV7-3 and TRBJ1-1; tentatively, D is TRBD1 (5 bases). The CDR3 has 15 amino acids. Germline CDR1 SGHTA, CDR2 FQGTGA. CDR3 nucleotide sequence: TGTGCCAGCAGTTTAACCGGGACGGATAACACTGAAGCTTTCTTT. Amino acids: CASSLTGTDNTEAFF.

The DNA for the CDR3 is TGTGCCAGCACCTTAACAGGGGGGGCTAATGAAAAACTGTTTTTT. Residues: CASTLTGGANEKLFF. The chain combines TRBV6-5 with TRBJ1-4; 8 bases map to TRBD1. V was clipped by 7 bases and J by 3 bases; unmatched bases: 7. Per germline, CDR1 MNHEY and CDR2 SVGAGI. The CDR3 has 15 residues.

This clone occurred once. The chain is built from TRBV18 and TRBJ2-7; TRBD1 is a possible D gene (6 bases). The CDR3 consists of 15 residues. Trimming removed 3 bases at V and 5 bases at J, with 17 bases between. Germline CDR1 and CDR2: KGHSH and LQKENI. CDR3 region: CASSPPWTVLDEQYF. The DNA for the CDR3 is TGTGCCAGCTCACCCCCTTGGACAGTATTGGACGAGCAGTACTTC. Variable domain in full (rest from reference TRBV18 and TRBJ2-7): NAGVMQNPRHLVRRRGQEARLRCSPMKGHSHVYWYRQLPEEGLKFMVYLQKENIIDESGMPKERFSAEFPKEGPSILRIQQVVRGDSAAYFCASSPPWTVLDEQYFGPGTRLTVT.

This chain connects TRBV19 to TRBJ1-1; D unclear. From germline, CDR1 is LNHDA and CDR2 SQIVND (reference sequence). There are 13 residues in the CDR3. V lost 1 base and J 2 bases, leaving 5 bases between the germline ends. The CDR3 sequence is CASSIVPNTEAFF. For the CDR3, the DNA is TGTGCCAGTAGTATAGTCCCAAACACTGAAGCTTTCTTT.

V is TRBV7-2 and J is TRBJ2-7, with 8 bases lining up with TRBD1. Trimming cost V 4 bases and J 4 bases; bases outside gene matches: 6. Germline values: CDR1 SGHTA, CDR2 FQGNSA. This CDR3 has 14 residues. The chain's CDR3 is CASSSGQGRYEQYF. DNA of the CDR3: TGTGCCAGCAGCTCCGGACAGGGACGGTACGAGCAGTACTTC.

This clone was seen only once. The CDR3 DNA follows: TGTGCCAGCAGGCTACTAGCGCAGGGGAAGACTGAAGCTTTCTTT. It is translated as CASRLLAQGKTEAFF. V is TRBV7-8 and J is TRBJ1-1, with D maybe TRBD1 (6 bases). V was cut by 6 bases and J by 5 bases, with 19 bases left in between. CDR1 SGHVS and CDR2 FQNEAQ come from the germline V gene. The CDR3 totals 15 residues. Full variable domain (missing parts from reference TRBV7-8 and TRBJ1-1): GAGVSQSPRYKVAKRGQDVALRCDPISGHVSLFWYQQALGQGPEFLTYFQNEAQLDKSGLPSDRFFAERPEGSVSTLKIQRTQQEDSAVYLCASRLLAQGKTEAFFGQGTRLTVV.

The CDR3 bases are TGCGCCAGCAGTCTCCCGGGACAGACCTACGAGCAGTACTTC. Residues: CASSLPGQTYEQYF. This chain links TRBV23-1 with TRBJ2-7, with TRBD1 matching over 7 bases. Being an ORF, TRBV23-1 has a function that is uncertain. The CDR3 has 14 residues. The V gene end was trimmed by 4 bases and the J gene end by 2 bases; junction bases not matched to a gene: 5.

The chain recombines TRBV27 with TRBJ2-3, with 9 positions matching TRBD1. Germline loops: CDR1 MNHEY, CDR2 SMNVEV (reference sequence). The CDR3 extends over 17 amino acids. The V and J ends lost 2 bases and 4 bases, in that order; junction bases with no gene match: 10. CDR3 coding DNA: TGTGCCAGCAGTTTACTCAGTACAGGGGGCGCATCAGATACGCAGTATTTT. Translating it yields CASSLLSTGGASDTQYF.

The chain is built from TRBV12-3 or TRBV12-4 and TRBJ2-2; D not certain. Trimming removed 2 bases at V and 7 bases at J, with 8 bases between. There are 13 residues in the CDR3. The chain's CDR3 is CASSLIPGGELFF. Here the CDR3 DNA reads TGTGCCAGCAGTTTAATTCCCGGCGGGGAGCTGTTTTTT.

The chain combines TRBV19 with TRBJ2-1; D unclear. Germline CDR1 and CDR2: LNHDA and SQIVND (reference sequence). The ends were cut back, 7 bases at V and 5 bases at J, with 15 bases in the middle. This CDR3 has 14 amino acids. CDR3 sequence: CASNMGWTNNEQFF. DNA for the CDR3: TGTGCCAGTAATATGGGCTGGACCAACAATGAGCAGTTCTTC.

The chain combines TRBV29-1 with TRBJ1-1; D is ambiguous. V was trimmed by 4 bases and J by 3 bases, leaving 12 bases between them. The CDR3 totals 13 residues. Per the germline V gene, CDR1 is SQVTM and CDR2 is ANQGSEA. CDR3 amino acids: CSVVETEDTEAFF. DNA of the CDR3: TGCAGCGTTGTTGAGACTGAAGACACTGAAGCTTTCTTT.

This clone appeared once. The CDR3 loop is CASSFTSGSTEAFF. CDR3 in DNA: TGTGCCAGCAGCTTTACTTCGGGGTCCACTGAAGCTTTCTTT. This rearrangement joins TRBV7-2 to TRBJ1-1; no firm D call. CDR1 is SGHTA, CDR2 FQGNSA, per germline. The CDR3 totals 14 residues. Trimming took off 3 bases at V and 4 bases at J, with 12 bases between the two ends.

J is TRBJ1-2 and V is TRBV7-9; unclear D gene. This CDR3 comprises 14 residues. The germline V and J ends were trimmed by 0 bases and 4 bases, with 9 bases remaining between them. Germline-derived CDR1 and CDR2 are SEHNR and FQNEAQ (reference sequence). CDR3 bases: TGTGCCAGCAGCTTAGCGTCCGGGAGCTATGGCTACACCTTC. It yields the protein CASSLASGSYGYTF.

The CDR3 sequence is CASSPGAGGTEPQHF. In nucleotides, the CDR3 is TGTGCCAGCAGCCCCGGCGCGGGGGGGACGGAGCCCCAGCATTTT. This chain links TRBV7-9 with TRBJ1-5, with D tentatively TRBD1 (5 bases). From germline, CDR1 is SEHNR and CDR2 FQNEAQ (reference sequence). The length of the CDR3 is 15 residues. V lost 5 bases to trimming and J lost 8 bases, with 19 bases between them.

The chain employs TRBV12-3 or TRBV12-4 and TRBJ2-7, with a possible D match to TRBD1 (6 bases). The CDR3 spans 13 residues. V was cut by 5 bases and J by 1 base, with 9 bases left in between. The CDR3 protein is CASSGQPSYEQYF. The CDR3 DNA is TGTGCCAGCAGTGGACAGCCGTCCTACGAGCAGTACTTC.

V is TRBV5-1 and J is TRBJ1-6; D might be TRBD1 (5 bases). The CDR3 has 16 residues. Trimming shortened V by 4 bases and J by 7 bases, and 18 bases separated the two germline ends. Germline loops: CDR1 SGHRS, CDR2 YFSETQ. The chain's CDR3 is CASSRRADGGNSPLHF. The CDR3 DNA follows: TGCGCCAGCAGCCGGAGGGCTGACGGGGGAAATTCACCCCTCCACTTT.

The CDR3 region has the DNA TGTGCCAGCTCACCGGGACTAAGCAATGAGCAGTTCTTC. Encoded protein: CASSPGLSNEQFF. The rearrangement uses TRBV18 and TRBJ2-1; 7 nucleotides line up with TRBD2. V shed 3 bases and J 6 bases; nucleotides not matched to a gene: 2. The germline V gene has CDR1 KGHSH and CDR2 LQKENI. The CDR3 has 13 residues.

The rearrangement links TRBV9 to TRBJ1-5; D gene unclear. From germline, CDR1 is SGDLS and CDR2 YYNGEE. The CDR3 is 15 amino acids. The V end was cut by 0 bases, the J end by 2 bases, with 9 bases between. CDR3 residues: CASSVGVVGNQPQHF. In DNA, the CDR3 is TGTGCCAGCAGCGTAGGGGTTGTGGGCAATCAGCCCCAGCATTTT.

V usage is TRBV9 and J usage is TRBJ2-7; the D gene is possibly TRBD1 (5 bases). Looked up from germline, CDR1 is SGDLS and CDR2 is YYNGEE. V lost 7 bases and J 0 bases, leaving 17 bases between the germline ends. CDR3 length: 15 amino acids. CDR3 nucleotide sequence: TGTGCCAGCGGGCCTAGGGGCTCGAACTCCTACGAGCAGTACTTC. Protein product: CASGPRGSNSYEQYF.

The V and J genes are TRBV6-6 and TRBJ1-3, with D unresolved. This CDR3 region has 15 residues. The germline gives CDR1 MNHNY, CDR2 SVGAGI (reference sequence). Trimming pared 7 bases from V and 4 bases from J, leaving 17 bases between. The CDR3 loop is CASTLTGNPGNTIYF. CDR3 bases: TGTGCCAGCACCCTAACGGGCAATCCAGGAAACACCATATATTTT.

The chain joins TRBV19 to TRBJ2-3; TRBD1 might be the D (6 bases). The CDR3 is 16 residues long. Germline V gene data show CDR1 as LNHDA and CDR2 as SQIVND (reference sequence). Trimming took off 0 bases at V and 1 base at J, with 11 bases between the two ends. CDR3 sequence reads: CASSIEAAGGTDTQYF. CDR3 coding DNA: TGTGCCAGTAGTATAGAGGCGGCAGGGGGCACAGATACGCAGTATTTT.